This T cell receptor (beta chain) was identified during a study of blood T cells in healthy people across ages. Findings and limits, study-wide: Possibly confounding the expanded clonotype changes was the fact that donor CMV status was unknown.

Note on this clonotype: Its antigen is undetermined.

Donors were healthy Caucasian individuals from Russia aged roughly 6 to 95. A second PCR, run for about 6 to 11 cycles, used a sample-barcoded 5' primer plus a J-beta primer mix. The template-switch adaptor was a 5' adaptor with 12 random nucleotides. It tagged each cDNA molecule. No fewer than 2.5 million CDR3-containing paired-end reads came from each sample. One entry per CDR3 protein results from TCRdb running MiXCR on the 5' RACE reads. The repertoire has about 900,000 distinct CDR3 sequences, about 59% of them found once; the top ten carry 25% to 35%. The germline V gene has CDR1 SGHRS and CDR2 YFSETQ. The CDR3 has 14 residues. With 2 bases removed from V and 7 bases from J, the gap between germline ends came to 15 bases.

The sample consisted of blood. The clonotype comes from a man aged 25 to 40 in good health. This chain connects TRBV5-1 to TRBJ2-5; tentatively, D is TRBD2 (5 bases). CDR3 residues: CASSFRTGPGTQYF. Here the CDR3 DNA reads TGCGCCAGCAGCTTCCGGACTGGACCAGGGACCCAGTACTTC.